This T cell receptor beta chain stems from a study of regulatory T cells in long-lasting Graves disease. Stated time point: newly diagnosed GD, antithyroid drugs for less than 3 months. There was RNA extracted from PBMCs, and the TCR library was made from it. CDR1 is WNHNN and CDR2 is SYGVQD in the germline V gene (reference sequence). Trimming shortened V by 11 bases and J by 5 bases, and 18 bases separated the two germline ends. The CDR3 is 13 residues long. Findings and caveats of the study: Small numbers of samples may have cut accuracy.

HTBI primers from iRepertoire and Arm-PCR of CDR3 regions yielded the TCR beta libraries. Using its own MiXCR run on the multiplex PCR reads, TCRdb lists one record per CDR3 protein. The sample lists fewer than 650,000 distinct CDR3 sequences, 15% to 20% occurring once. This clonotype was detected only a few times. Its matching antigen is unknown. The same specimen was also included in a second study, on T cells in Graves' hyperthyroidism and ophthalmopathy. This second study says: It was uncontrolled infection, other autoimmune disease, pregnancy or lactation that excluded patients. A model built on 13 V-J features separated ophthalmopathy from stable hyperthyroidism.

This clonotype was sampled from a man aged 18-30 years with Graves disease. The sequences come from peripheral blood mononuclear cells (PBMCs), collected at new diagnosis, from a patient treated with antithyroid drugs. The chain has TRBV10-1 and TRBJ2-5; D gene ambiguous. CDR3 residues: CAGPRAFRETQYF. The CDR3 nucleotides read TGCGCCGGCCCCCGGGCATTTCGGGAGACCCAGTACTTC.